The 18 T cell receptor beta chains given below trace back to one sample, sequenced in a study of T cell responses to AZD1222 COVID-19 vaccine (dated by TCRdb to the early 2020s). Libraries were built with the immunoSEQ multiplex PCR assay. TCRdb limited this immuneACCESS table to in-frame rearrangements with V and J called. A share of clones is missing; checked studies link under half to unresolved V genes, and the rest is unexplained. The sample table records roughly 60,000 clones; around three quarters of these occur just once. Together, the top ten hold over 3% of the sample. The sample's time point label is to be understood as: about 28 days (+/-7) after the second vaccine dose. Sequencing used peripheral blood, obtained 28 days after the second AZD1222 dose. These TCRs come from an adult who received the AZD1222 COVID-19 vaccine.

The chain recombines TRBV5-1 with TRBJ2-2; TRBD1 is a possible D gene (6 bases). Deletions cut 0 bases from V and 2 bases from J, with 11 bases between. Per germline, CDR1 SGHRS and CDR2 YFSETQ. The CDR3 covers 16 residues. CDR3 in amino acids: CASSLAPGHNTGELFF. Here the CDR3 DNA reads TGCGCCAGCAGCTTGGCTCCGGGACACAACACCGGGGAGCTGTTTTTT. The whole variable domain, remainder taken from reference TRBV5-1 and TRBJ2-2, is KAGVTQTPRYLIKTRGQQVTLSCSPISGHRSVSWYQQTPGQGLQFLFEYFSETQRNKGNFPGRFSGRQFSNSRSEMNVSTLELGDSALYLCASSLAPGHNTGELFFGEGSRLTVL.

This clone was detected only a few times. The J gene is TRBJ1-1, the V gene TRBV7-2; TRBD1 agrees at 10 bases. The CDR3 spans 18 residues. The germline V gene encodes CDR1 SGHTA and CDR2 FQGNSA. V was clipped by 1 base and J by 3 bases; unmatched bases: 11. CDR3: CASSLGVGDRGRDTEAFF. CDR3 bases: TGTGCCAGCAGCTTAGGAGTCGGGGACAGGGGAAGGGACACTGAAGCTTTCTTT.

DNA of the CDR3: TGTGCCAGTAGTGACAGCTATAACACTGAAGCTTTCTTT. Protein product: CASSDSYNTEAFF. V gene TRBV19 combines with J gene TRBJ1-1; D perhaps matches TRBD1 (5 bases). The germline CDR1 and CDR2 sequences are LNHDA and SQIVND (reference sequence). V gave up 5 bases and J gave up 2 bases, with 9 bases separating them. The CDR3 contains 13 residues.

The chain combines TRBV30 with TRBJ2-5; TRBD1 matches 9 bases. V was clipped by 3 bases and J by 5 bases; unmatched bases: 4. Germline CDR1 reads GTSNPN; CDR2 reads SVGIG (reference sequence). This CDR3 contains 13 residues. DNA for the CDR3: TGTGCCTGGAGGGGGACAGGGCTGGAGACCCAGTACTTC. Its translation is CAWRGTGLETQYF. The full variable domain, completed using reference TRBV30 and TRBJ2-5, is SQTIHQWPATLVQPVGSPLSLECTVEGTSNPNLYWYRQAAGRGLQLLFYSVGIGQISSEVPQNLSASRPQDRQFILSSKKLLLSDSGFYLCAWRGTGLETQYFGPGTRLLVL.

CDR3 protein: CASSLDGQPYGYTF. Here the CDR3 DNA reads TGCGCCAGCAGCTTGGATGGACAGCCCTATGGCTACACCTTC. J is TRBJ1-2 and V is TRBV5-1, with D possibly being TRBD1 (6 bases). Germline V gives CDR1 SGHRS, CDR2 YFSETQ. This CDR3 is 14 amino acids long. V dropped 0 bases and J dropped 4 bases, with 10 bases sitting between them.

Here the CDR3 DNA reads TGCAGCGTTGTATCTGATCCAGATACGCAGTATTTT. Translating it yields CSVVSDPDTQYF. The chain has TRBV29-1 and TRBJ2-3; D gene uncertain. CDR3 length: 12 residues. Deletions cut 4 bases from V and 4 bases from J, with 9 bases between. Germline loops: CDR1 SQVTM, CDR2 ANQGSEA.

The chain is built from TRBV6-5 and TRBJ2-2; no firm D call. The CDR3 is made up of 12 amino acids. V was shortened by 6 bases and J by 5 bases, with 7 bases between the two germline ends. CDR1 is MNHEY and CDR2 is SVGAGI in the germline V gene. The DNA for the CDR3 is TGTGCCAGCAGACTAACTACCGGGGAGCTGTTTTTT. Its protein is CASRLTTGELFF.

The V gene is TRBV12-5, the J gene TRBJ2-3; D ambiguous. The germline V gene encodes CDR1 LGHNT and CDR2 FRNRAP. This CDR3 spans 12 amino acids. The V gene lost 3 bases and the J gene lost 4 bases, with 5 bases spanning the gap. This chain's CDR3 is CASGLGPDTQYF. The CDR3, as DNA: TGTGCTAGTGGTTTAGGACCAGATACGCAGTATTTT. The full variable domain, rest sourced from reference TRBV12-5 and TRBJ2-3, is DARVTQTPRHKVTEMGQEVTMRCQPILGHNTVFWYRQTMMQGLELLAYFRNRAPLDDSGMPKDRFSAEMPDATLATLKIQPSEPRDSAVYFCASGLGPDTQYFGPGTRLTVL.

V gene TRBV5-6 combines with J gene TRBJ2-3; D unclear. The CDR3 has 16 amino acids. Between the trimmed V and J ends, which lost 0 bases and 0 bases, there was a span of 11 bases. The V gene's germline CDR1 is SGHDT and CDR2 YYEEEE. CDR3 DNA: TGTGCCAGCAGCTTGGCCGGTGGGCCTAGCACAGATACGCAGTATTTT. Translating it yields CASSLAGGPSTDTQYF. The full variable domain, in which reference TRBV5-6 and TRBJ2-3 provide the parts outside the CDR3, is DAGVTQSPTHLIKTRGQQVTLRCSPKSGHDTVSWYQQALGQGPQFIFQYYEEEERQRGNFPDRFSGHQFPNYSSELNVNALLLGDSALYLCASSLAGGPSTDTQYFGPGTRLTVL.

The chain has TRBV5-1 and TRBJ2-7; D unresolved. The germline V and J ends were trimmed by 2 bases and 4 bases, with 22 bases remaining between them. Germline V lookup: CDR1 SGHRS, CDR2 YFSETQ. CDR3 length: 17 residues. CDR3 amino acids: CASSLSRLNTTSYEQYF. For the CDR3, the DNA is TGCGCCAGCAGCTTATCAAGGCTTAACACTACCTCTTACGAGCAGTACTTC.

The CDR3 reads CAWSVTPPAGGLDTQYF. In DNA form, the CDR3 reads TGTGCCTGGAGTGTAACCCCCCCGGCGGGGGGCCTAGATACGCAGTATTTT. V gene TRBV30 combines with J gene TRBJ2-3; 8 bases line up with TRBD2. J lost 5 bases, V lost 0 bases, and 13 bases had no gene match. Germline assignment: CDR1 GTSNPN and CDR2 SVGIG (reference sequence). This CDR3 comprises 17 residues.

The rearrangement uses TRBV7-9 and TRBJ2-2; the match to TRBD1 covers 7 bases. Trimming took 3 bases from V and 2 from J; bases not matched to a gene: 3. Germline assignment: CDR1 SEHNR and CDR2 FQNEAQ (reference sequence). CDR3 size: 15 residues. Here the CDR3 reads CASSLNRGNTGELFF. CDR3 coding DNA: TGTGCCAGCAGCTTGAACAGGGGAAACACCGGGGAGCTGTTTTTT.

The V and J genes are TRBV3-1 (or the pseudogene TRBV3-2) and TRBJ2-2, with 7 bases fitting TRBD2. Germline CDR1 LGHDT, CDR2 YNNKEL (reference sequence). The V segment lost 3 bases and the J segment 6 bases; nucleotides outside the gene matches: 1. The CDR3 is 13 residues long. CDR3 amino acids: CASSQGGAGELFF. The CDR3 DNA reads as TGTGCCAGCAGCCAGGGGGGGGCCGGGGAGCTGTTTTTT.

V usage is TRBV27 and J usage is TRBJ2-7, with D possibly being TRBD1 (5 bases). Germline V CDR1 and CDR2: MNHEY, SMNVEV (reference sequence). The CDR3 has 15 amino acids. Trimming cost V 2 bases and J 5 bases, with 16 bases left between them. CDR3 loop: CASSLRGLGSDEQYF. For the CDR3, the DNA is TGTGCCAGCAGTTTAAGGGGTCTCGGCTCAGACGAGCAGTACTTC.

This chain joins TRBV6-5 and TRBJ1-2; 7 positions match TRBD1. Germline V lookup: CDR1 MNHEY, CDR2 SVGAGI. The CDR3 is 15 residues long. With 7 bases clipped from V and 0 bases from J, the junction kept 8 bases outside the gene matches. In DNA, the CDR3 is TGTGCCAGCAAAAATCCGGGACAGACTAACTATGGCTACACCTTC. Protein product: CASKNPGQTNYGYTF.

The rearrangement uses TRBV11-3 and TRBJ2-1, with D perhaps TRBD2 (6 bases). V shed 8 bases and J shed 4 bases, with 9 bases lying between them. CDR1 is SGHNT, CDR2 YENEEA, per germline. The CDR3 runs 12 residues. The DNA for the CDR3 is TGTGCCAGCGGGACTCATTACAATGAGCAGTTCTTC. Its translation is CASGTHYNEQFF.

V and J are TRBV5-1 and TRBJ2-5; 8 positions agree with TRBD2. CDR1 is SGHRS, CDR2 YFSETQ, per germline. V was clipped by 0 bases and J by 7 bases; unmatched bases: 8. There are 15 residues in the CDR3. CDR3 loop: CASSLDPTSVGTQYF. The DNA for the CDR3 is TGCGCCAGCAGCTTGGACCCGACTAGCGTGGGGACCCAGTACTTC.

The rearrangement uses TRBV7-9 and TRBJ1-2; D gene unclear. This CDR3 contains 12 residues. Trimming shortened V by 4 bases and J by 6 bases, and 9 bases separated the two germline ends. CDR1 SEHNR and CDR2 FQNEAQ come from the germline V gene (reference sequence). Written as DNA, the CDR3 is TGTGCCAGCAGCTCGGTGAGGGATGGCTACACCTTC. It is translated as CASSSVRDGYTF.